This T cell receptor (beta chain) was sequenced for a study of blood T cell repertoires in COVID-19. Study overall: From T cells, B-cell-depleted T cells, or PBMCs came the material, which was cDNA or gDNA.

As originally analysed: For nucleated cells, counts were estimated from reference gene primer amplification. Sequencing used immunoSEQ multiplex PCR; TCRdb keeps in-frame clones, though not all of them. The V and J calls and clone size come from that table; D and trimming were worked out from the DNA. The profile shows about 520,000 clones, approximately 85% of them singletons. Germline CDR1 is LGHDT and CDR2 is YNNKEL (reference sequence). The CDR3 loop spans 16 amino acids. V lost 3 bases and J lost 3; bases outside the gene matches: 4. The J gene is TRBJ2-1, the V gene TRBV3-1 (or the pseudogene TRBV3-2); TRBD2 matches at 11 bases. Input material: peripheral blood. The sequence was collected from a human donor in a cohort sampled during active COVID-19. DNA of the CDR3: TGTGCCAGCAGCCAGCCACTAGCGGGAGACTACAATGAGCAGTTCTTC. Translated: CASSQPLAGDYNEQFF.